The rows below give T cell receptor beta chains drawn from one sample of a study of blood T cell repertoires in COVID-19. Produced via immunoSEQ multiplex PCR; TCRdb's table is partial and in-frame only. The table has over 100,000 clones, roughly 87% seen once. The source material was peripheral blood. These receptors were taken from an elderly man with acute or convalescent COVID-19. Each CDR3 is given with its conserved first and last residue. Fields, in order: CDR3 protein, J gene, D gene, V gene, clone size. A D gene is named only where the DNA matches it firmly. Not every row has a clone size; where given, it reads once, few, many or a size class.

CDR3 protein: CSVGVNQPQHF
J gene: TRBJ1-5
D gene: .
V gene: TRBV20-1
clone size: .

CDR3 protein: CASSQELGAGQPQHF
J gene: TRBJ1-5
D gene: .
V gene: TRBV4-3
clone size: .

CDR3 protein: CASSPTQYSYEQYF
J gene: TRBJ2-7
D gene: .
V gene: TRBV5-5
clone size: .

CDR3 protein: CASRGTSASYNEQFF
J gene: TRBJ2-1
D gene: TRBD2
V gene: TRBV6-5
clone size: .

CDR3 protein: CASTYRRAGYTEAFF
J gene: TRBJ1-1
D gene: .
V gene: TRBV6-5
clone size: .

CDR3 protein: CASSSPETGGWTEAFF
J gene: TRBJ1-1
D gene: TRBD1
V gene: TRBV27
clone size: .

CDR3 protein: CASSRKPDRAYEQYF
J gene: TRBJ2-7
D gene: .
V gene: TRBV4-3
clone size: .

CDR3 protein: CASSQEGGQGNQPQHF
J gene: TRBJ1-5
D gene: TRBD1
V gene: TRBV4-1
clone size: .

CDR3 protein: CASSARGLGNEQFF
J gene: TRBJ2-1
D gene: .
V gene: TRBV3-1/TRBV3-2
clone size: .

CDR3 protein: CASRRAGFYEQYF
J gene: TRBJ2-7
D gene: .
V gene: TRBV27
clone size: few

CDR3 protein: CASSFGGLGNQPQHF
J gene: TRBJ1-5
D gene: .
V gene: TRBV28
clone size: .

CDR3 protein: CASSLDQGQGTEAFF
J gene: TRBJ1-1
D gene: .
V gene: TRBV5-1
clone size: .

CDR3 protein: CASSVAWEGGYTF
J gene: TRBJ1-2
D gene: .
V gene: TRBV27
clone size: .

CDR3 protein: CASSLLQGFSNQPQHF
J gene: TRBJ1-5
D gene: TRBD1
V gene: TRBV28
clone size: .